What follows describes a single TCR beta chain. Trimming took off 1 base at V and 1 base at J, with 12 bases between the two ends. Germline loops: CDR1 SGHDT, CDR2 YYEEEE. The CDR3 runs 15 residues. This entry is derived from a study of blood T cell repertoires in COVID-19. Study information: COVID-19 samples collected from the United States, Italy and Spain covered acute and convalescent phases. From T cells, B-cell-depleted T cells, or PBMCs came the material, which was cDNA or gDNA.

Under the authors' procedure: The authors estimated nucleated cell counts from reference gene primer amplification. TCRdb keeps only in-frame clones here, not all; method: immunoSEQ multiplex PCR. The DNA was the basis for D and trimming; V, J and clone size are from that table. This table has 110,000 to 150,000 clones, 85% to 90% appearing once. The TCR originated in a man aged 60 to 69 with active or convalescent COVID-19. Sequences were obtained from peripheral blood. The V call is TRBV5-6, the J call TRBJ2-7; D ambiguous. This CDR3 is CASSLTAGGSYEQYF. The CDR3 DNA is TGTGCCAGCAGCTTGACGGCAGGTGGGTCCTACGAGCAGTACTTC.